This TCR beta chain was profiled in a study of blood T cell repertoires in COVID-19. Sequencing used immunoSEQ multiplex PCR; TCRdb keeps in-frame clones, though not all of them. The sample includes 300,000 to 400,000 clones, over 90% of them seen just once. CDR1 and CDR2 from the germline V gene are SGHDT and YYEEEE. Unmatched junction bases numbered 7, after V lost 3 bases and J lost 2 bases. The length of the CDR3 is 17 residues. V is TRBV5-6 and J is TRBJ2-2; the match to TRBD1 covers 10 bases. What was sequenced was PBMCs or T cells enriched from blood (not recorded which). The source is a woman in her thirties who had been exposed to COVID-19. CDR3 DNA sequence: TGTGCCAGCAGCTGGGGGGACAGGGGCTACAACACCGGGGAGCTGTTTTTT. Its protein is CASSWGDRGYNTGELFF.